This T cell receptor beta chain derives from a study of blood T cell repertoires in COVID-19. Trimming took 1 base from V and 9 from J, leaving 21 bases between them. The CDR3 contains 16 residues. CDR1 SGHTA and CDR2 FQGNSA come from the germline V gene. Sequencing used immunoSEQ multiplex PCR; TCRdb keeps in-frame clones, though not all of them. The table shows some 240,000 clones, with 90% occurring only once. This TCR was sampled from a woman aged 55-70 years with COVID-19, enrolled during active disease. The rearrangement links TRBV7-2 to TRBJ1-1; possibly TRBD1 for D (6 bases). Material for sequencing was peripheral blood. The DNA of the CDR3 is TGTGCCAGCAGCTTAGAGGGTACACAGGGTCTAGGGAAAGCTTTCTTT. Protein: CASSLEGTQGLGKAFF.